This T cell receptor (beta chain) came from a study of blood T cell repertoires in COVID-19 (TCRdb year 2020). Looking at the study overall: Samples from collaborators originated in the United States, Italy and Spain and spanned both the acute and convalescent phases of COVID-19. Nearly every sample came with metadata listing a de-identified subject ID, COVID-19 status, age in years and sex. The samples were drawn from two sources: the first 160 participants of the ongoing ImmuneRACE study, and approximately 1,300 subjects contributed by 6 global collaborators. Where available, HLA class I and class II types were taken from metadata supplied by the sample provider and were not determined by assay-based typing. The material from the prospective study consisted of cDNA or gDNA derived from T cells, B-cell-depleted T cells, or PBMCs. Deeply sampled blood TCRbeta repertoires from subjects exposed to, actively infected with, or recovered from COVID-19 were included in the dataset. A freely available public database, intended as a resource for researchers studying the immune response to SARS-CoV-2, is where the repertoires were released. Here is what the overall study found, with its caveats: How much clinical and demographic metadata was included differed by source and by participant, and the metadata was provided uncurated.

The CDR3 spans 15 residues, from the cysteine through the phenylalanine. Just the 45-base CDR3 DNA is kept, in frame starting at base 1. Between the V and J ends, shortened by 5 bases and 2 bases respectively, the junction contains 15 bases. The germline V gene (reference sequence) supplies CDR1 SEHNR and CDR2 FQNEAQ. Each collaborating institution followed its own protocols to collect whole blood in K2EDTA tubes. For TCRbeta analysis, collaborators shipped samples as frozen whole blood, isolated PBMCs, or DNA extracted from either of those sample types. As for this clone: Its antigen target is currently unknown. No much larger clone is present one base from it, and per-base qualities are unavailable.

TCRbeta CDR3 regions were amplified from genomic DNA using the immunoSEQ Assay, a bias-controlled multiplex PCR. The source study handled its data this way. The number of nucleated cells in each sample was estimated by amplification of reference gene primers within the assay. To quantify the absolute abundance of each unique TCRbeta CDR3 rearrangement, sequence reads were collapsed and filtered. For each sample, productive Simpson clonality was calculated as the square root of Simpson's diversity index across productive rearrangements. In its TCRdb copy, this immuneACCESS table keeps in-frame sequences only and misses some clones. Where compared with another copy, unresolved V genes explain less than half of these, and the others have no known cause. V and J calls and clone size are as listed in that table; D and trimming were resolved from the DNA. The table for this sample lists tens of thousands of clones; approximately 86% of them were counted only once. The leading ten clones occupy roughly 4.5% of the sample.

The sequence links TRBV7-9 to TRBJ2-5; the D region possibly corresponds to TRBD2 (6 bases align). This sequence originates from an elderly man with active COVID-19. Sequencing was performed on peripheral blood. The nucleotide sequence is TGTGCCAGCAGCCGCGGGGACGGAAAACAAGAGACCCAGTACTTC. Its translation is CASSRGDGKQETQYF.